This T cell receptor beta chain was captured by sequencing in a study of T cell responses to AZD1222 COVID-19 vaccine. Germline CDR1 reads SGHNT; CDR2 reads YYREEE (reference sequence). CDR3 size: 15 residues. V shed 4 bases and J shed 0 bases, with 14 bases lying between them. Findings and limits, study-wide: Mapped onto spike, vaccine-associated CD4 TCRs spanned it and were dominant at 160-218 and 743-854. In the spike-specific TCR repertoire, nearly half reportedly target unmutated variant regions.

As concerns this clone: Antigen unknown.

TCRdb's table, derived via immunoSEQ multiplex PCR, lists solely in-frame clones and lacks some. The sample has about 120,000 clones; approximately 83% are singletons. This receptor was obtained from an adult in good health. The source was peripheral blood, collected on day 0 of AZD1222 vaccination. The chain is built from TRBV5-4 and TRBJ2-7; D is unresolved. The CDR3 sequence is CASSPGRFSSYEQYF. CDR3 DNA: TGTGCCAGCAGCCCCGGCAGGTTTAGCTCCTACGAGCAGTACTTC. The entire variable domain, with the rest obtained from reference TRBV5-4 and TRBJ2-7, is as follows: ETGVTQSPTHLIKTRGQQVTLRCSSQSGHNTVSWYQQALGQGPQFIFQYYREEENGRGNFPPRFSGLQFPNYSSELNVNALELDDSALYLCASSPGRFSSYEQYFGPGTRLTVT.